The TCR beta chain described here comes from a study of cytomegalovirus exposure and HLA in healthy donors. CDR1 and CDR2 from the germline V gene are MNHEY and SMNVEV (reference sequence). V was cut by 5 bases and J by 3 bases, with 13 bases left in between. The length of the CDR3 is 14 residues. TCRdb keeps only in-frame clones here, not all; method: immunoSEQ multiplex PCR. The sample records approximately 120,000 clones, roughly 93% being singletons. The sequence was collected from a woman under 30 in good health and CMV-seronegative. The sequencing input was PBMCs. The chain combines TRBV27 with TRBJ1-2; D gene ambiguous. CDR3 sequence: CASSMRTGDYGYTF. The CDR3 bases are TGTGCCAGCAGTATGAGGACGGGAGACTATGGCTACACCTTC.